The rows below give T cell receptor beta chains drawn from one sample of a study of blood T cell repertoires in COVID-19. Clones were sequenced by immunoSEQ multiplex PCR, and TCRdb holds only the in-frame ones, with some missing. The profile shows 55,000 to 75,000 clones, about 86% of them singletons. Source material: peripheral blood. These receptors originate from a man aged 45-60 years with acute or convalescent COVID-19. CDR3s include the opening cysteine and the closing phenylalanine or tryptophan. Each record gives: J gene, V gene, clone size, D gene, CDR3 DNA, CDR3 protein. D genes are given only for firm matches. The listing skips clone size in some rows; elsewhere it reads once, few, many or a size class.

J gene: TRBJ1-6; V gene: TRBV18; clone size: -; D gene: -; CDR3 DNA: TGTGCCAGCTCAATCGACAGAGGCCATAATTCACCCCTCCACTTT; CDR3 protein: CASSIDRGHNSPLHF
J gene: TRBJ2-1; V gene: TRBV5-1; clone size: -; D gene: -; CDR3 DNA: TGCGCCAGCAGCTTGTTAATGGAGCAGTTCTTC; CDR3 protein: CASSLLMEQFF
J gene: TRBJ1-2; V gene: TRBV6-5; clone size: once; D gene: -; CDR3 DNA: TGTGCCAGCAAAGGCGGGACTCGAAGCTATGGCTACACCTTC; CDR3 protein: CASKGGTRSYGYTF
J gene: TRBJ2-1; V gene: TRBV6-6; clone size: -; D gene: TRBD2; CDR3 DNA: TGTGCCAGCAGCAGAGGGACTAGCGGGAAAGATGAGCAGTTCTTC; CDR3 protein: CASSRGTSGKDEQFF
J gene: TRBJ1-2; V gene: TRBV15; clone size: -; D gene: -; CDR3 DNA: TGTGCCACCAGCAGAGCGGAGGGACGTAGGTCGTACTATGGCTACACCTTC; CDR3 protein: CATSRAEGRRSYYGYTF
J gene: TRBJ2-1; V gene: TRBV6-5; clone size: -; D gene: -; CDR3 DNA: TGTGCCAGCAGTTACTCCCCCGGGGTGAGCGCCCATGAGCAGTTCTTC; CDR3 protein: CASSYSPGVSAHEQFF
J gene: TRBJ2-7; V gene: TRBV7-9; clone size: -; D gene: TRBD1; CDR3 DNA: TGTGCCAGCAGCACCTACAGGGGGCACAGGACCTACGAGCAGTACTTC; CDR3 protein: CASSTYRGHRTYEQYF
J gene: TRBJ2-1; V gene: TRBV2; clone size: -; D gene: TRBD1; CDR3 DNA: TGTGCCAGCCAACGACAGGGGGCGTCCAATGAGCAGTTCTTC; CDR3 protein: CASQRQGASNEQFF
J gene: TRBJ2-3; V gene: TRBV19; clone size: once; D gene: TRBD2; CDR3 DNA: TGTGCCAGTAGTACGGAGCGGGGGGCCCTGAGGACGCAGTATTTT; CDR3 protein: CASSTERGALRTQYF
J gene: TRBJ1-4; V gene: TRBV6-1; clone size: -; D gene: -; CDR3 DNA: TGTGCCAGCAGTGAAAGACCTCCGCCCGGGGAAAAACTGTTTTTT; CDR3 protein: CASSERPPPGEKLFF
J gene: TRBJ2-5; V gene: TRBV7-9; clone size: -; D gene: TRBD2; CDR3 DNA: TGTGCCAGCAGCTTGTGGGTAGCGGGGGGAGGAGAGACCCAGTACTTC; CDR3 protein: CASSLWVAGGGETQYF
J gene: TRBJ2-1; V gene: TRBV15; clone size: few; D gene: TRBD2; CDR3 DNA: TGTGCCACCAGCAGAGTAGTAGCGGGCCACAATGAGCAGTTCTTC; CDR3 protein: CATSRVVAGHNEQFF
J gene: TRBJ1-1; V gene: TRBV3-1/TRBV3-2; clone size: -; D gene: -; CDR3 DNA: TGTGCCAGCAGCGTCAGATGTCTTTCAATTCGCACTGAAGCTTTCTTT; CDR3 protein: CASSVRCLSIRTEAFF
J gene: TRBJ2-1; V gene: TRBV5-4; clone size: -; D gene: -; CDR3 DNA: TGTGCCAGCAGCTTTTCCCTAAATGAGCAGTTCTTC; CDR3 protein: CASSFSLNEQFF
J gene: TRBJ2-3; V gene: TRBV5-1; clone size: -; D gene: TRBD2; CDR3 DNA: TGCGCCAGCAGCTTGGGGACTAGCGGGAGGCCCCATTCCACAGATACGCAGTATTTT; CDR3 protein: CASSLGTSGRPHSTDTQYF
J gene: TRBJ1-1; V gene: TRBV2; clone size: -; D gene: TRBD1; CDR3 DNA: TGTGCCAGCAAGGGACAGCGGCTGAACACTGAAGCTTTCTTT; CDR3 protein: CASKGQRLNTEAFF
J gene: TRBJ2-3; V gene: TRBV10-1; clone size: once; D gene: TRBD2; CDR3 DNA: TGCGCCAGCAGTGCTAGGACTAGCAAAACAGATACGCAGTATTTT; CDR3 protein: CASSARTSKTDTQYF
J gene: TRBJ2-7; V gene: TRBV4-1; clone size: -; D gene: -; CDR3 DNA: TGCGCCAGCAGCCAAGATGAGTCGGCGGGTTGGGAGCAGTACTTC; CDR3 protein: CASSQDESAGWEQYF
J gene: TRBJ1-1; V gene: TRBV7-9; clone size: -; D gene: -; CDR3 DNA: TGTGCCAGCGGACATCAAGGGATGAACACTGAAGCTTTCTTT; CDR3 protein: CASGHQGMNTEAFF
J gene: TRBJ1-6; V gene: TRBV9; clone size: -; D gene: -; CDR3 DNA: TGTGCCAGCTCCTCAACTCCTCAGACAGGTCTGGAGCCACCCCTCCACTTT; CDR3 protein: CASSSTPQTGLEPPLHF